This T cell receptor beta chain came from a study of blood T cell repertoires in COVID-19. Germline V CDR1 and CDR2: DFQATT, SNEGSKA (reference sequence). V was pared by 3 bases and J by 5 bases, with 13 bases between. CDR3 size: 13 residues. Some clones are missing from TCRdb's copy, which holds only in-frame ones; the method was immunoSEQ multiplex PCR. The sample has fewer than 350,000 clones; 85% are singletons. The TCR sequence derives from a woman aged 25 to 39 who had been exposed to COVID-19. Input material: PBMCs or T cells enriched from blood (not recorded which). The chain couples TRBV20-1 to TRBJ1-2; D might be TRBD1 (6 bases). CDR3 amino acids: CSASHGQLYGYTF. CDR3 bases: TGCAGTGCTAGTCATGGACAGCTATATGGCTACACCTTC.